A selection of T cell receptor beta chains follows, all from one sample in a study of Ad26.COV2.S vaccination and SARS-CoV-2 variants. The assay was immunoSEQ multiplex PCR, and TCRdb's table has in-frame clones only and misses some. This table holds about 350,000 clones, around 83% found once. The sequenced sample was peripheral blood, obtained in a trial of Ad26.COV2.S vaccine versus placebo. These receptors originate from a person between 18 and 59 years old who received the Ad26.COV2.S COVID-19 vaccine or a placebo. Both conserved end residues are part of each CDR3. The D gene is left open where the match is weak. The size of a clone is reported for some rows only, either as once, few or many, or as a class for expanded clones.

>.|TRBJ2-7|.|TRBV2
TGTGCCAGCAGTGAAGACAGGGAGGGTTACGAGCAGTACTTC
CASSEDREGYEQYF
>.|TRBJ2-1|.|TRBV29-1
TGCAGCTACTCCCCGCCGAGGAGAATGGGCTACAATGAGCAGTTCTTC
CSYSPPRRMGYNEQFF
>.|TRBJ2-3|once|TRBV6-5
TGTGCCAGCAGGCGACAGTCCACAGATACGCAGTATTTT
CASRRQSTDTQYF
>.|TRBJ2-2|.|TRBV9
TGTGCCAGCAGCGTAGTTCCCTCTAGCGGGGAGCTGTTTTTT
CASSVVPSSGELFF
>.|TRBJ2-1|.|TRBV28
TGTGCCAGCGGATCGGTGGCCAGATTTTGGGAGCAGTTCTTC
CASGSVARFWEQFF
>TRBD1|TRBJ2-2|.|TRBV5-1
TGCGCCAGCAGCCGACCCGGACAGGGGATGGACGGGGAGCTGTTTTTT
CASSRPGQGMDGELFF
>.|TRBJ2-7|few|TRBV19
TGTGCCAGTAGTATCTTCCTGATGAGAGAGCAGTACTTC
CASSIFLMREQYF
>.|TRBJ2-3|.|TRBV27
TGTGCCAGCAGAGGGCCTACAGATACGCAGTATTTT
CASRGPTDTQYF
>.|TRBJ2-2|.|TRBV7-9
TGTGCCAGCAGCCGTTTACTAAACACCGGGGAGCTGTTTTTT
CASSRLLNTGELFF
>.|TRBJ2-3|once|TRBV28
TGTGCCAGCAGTTACCCGGGCGCAGATACGCAGTATTTT
CASSYPGADTQYF
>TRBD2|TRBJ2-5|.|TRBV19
TGTGCCAGTAGTCCCCTACTAGCGGGGCAAGAGACCCAGTACTTC
CASSPLLAGQETQYF
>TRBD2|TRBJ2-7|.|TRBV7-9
TGTGCCAGCAGCCCATCAGGGCGCGGGAGCAACCACGAGCAGTACTTC
CASSPSGRGSNHEQYF
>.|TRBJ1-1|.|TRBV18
TGTGCCAGCTCACCACCGATCTCAATGAACACTGAAGCTTTCTTT
CASSPPISMNTEAFF
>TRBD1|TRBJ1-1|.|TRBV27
TGTGCCAGCAGTTTAAACAGGGGAGGGAACACTGAAGCTTTCTTT
CASSLNRGGNTEAFF
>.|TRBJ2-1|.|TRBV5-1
TGCGCCAGCAGTTTTGGCGATTCCTACAATGAGCAGTTCTTC
CASSFGDSYNEQFF
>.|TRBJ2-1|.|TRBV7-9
TGTGCCAGCAGCTACGGGAGCTCCTACAATGAGCAGTTCTTC
CASSYGSSYNEQFF
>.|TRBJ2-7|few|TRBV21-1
TGTGCCAGCAGCATCGGCGAGCAGTACTTC
CASSIGEQYF
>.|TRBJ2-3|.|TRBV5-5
TGTGCCAGCAGCTTAGGGGGTATTAGGGATACGCAGTATTTT
CASSLGGIRDTQYF
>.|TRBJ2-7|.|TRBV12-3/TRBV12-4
TGTGCCAGCAGTTTAGACTGGTCCTACGAGCAGTACTTC
CASSLDWSYEQYF
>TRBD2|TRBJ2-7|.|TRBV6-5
TGTGCCAGCGGGACTAGCGGGAGCTCCTACGAGCAGTACTTC
CASGTSGSSYEQYF
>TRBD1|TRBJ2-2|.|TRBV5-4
TGTGCCAGCAGCTTGGGGGGACAGGGGTTCGCCGGGGAGCTGTTTTTT
CASSLGGQGFAGELFF
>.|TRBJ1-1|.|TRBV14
TGTGCCAGCAGCCAAGATTTGGAAACTGAAGCTTTCTTT
CASSQDLETEAFF
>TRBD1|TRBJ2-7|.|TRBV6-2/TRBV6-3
TGTGCCAGCAGCCCAGGGGGCGCCGCCCTATACGAGCAGTACTTC
CASSPGGAALYEQYF
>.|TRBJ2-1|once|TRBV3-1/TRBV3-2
TGTGCCAGCAGCCATTACGGGCCCAATGAGCAGTTCTTC
CASSHYGPNEQFF
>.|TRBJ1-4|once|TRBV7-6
TGTGCCAGCAGCTTCAGGCCCACTAATGAAAAACTGTTTTTT
CASSFRPTNEKLFF
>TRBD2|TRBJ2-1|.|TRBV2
TGTGCCACCGCCGTAGCGGGAGGATGGTTCTTC
CATAVAGGWFF
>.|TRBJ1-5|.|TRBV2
TGTGCCAGCCTAGGTGGCCGGGGCAATCAGCCCCAGCATTTT
CASLGGRGNQPQHF
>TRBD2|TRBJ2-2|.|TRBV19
TGTGCCAGTAGCCGCCTTGGGACTACCACCGGGAACACCGGGGAGCTGTTTTTT
CASSRLGTTTGNTGELFF
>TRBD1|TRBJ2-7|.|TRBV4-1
TGCGCCAGCAGCCAAGTCCCGTCGACAGGGGGCTTCTACGAGCAGTACTTC
CASSQVPSTGGFYEQYF
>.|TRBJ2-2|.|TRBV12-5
TGTGCTAGTGGTTTCGGCCCCGCGATCCCCGGGGAGCTGTTTTTT
CASGFGPAIPGELFF
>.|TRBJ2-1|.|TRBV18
TGTGCCAGCTCACCACAAGTGGAGCAGTTCTTC
CASSPQVEQFF
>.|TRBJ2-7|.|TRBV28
TGTGCCACCCCGCCATCGCCACAGTACTTC
CATPPSPQYF
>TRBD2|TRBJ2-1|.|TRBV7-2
TGTGCCAGCAGCCCAGTGGGCTTAGCGGGGGGTAACGCTGAGCAGTTCTTC
CASSPVGLAGGNAEQFF
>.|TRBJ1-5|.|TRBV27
TGTGCCAGCAGTGGGGCTGGGAAGCCCCAGCATTTT
CASSGAGKPQHF
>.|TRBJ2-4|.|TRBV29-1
TGCAGCGTTGTAAACAGTGGGGTGGCCAAAAACATTCAGTACTTC
CSVVNSGVAKNIQYF
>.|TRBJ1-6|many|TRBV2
TGTGCCAGCAGGGATGGGCAGCTCTATAATTCACCCCTCCACTTT
CASRDGQLYNSPLHF
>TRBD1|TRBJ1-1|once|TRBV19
TGTGCCTCGGGGACAGGGAATATGAACACTGAAGCTTTCTTT
CASGTGNMNTEAFF
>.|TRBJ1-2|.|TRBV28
TGTGCCAGCAGCTCCCGGTCTCAAGGCTATGGCTACACCTTC
CASSSRSQGYGYTF
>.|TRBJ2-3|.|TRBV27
TGTGCCTCCAGTTTCCCCAGCACAGATACGCAGTATTTT
CASSFPSTDTQYF
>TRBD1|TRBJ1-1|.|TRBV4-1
TGCGCCAGCAGCCTCCATGGACAGGTGAACACTGAAGCTTTCTTT
CASSLHGQVNTEAFF
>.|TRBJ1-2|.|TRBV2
TGTGCCAGCAGTGAAGCGGGCTATGGCTACACCTTC
CASSEAGYGYTF
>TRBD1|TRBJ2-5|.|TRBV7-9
TGTGCCAGCAGCTCATACAGGGGTCACGAGACCCAGTACTTC
CASSSYRGHETQYF
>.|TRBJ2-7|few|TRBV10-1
TGCGCCAGCAGTGAAGATTTTTACGAGCAGTACTTC
CASSEDFYEQYF
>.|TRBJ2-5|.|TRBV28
TGTGCCAGCAGTGCTCCGAACTTGGGGGGCAGGGAGACCCAGTACTTC
CASSAPNLGGRETQYF
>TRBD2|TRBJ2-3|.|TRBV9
TGTGCCAGCAGCGTAGGGAATAGCGGGGATATAGATACGCAGTATTTT
CASSVGNSGDIDTQYF
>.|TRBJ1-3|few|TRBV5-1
TGCGCCAGCAGCTTTTATGGAGACTCTGGAAACACCATATATTTT
CASSFYGDSGNTIYF
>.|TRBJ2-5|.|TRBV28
TGTGCCAGCAGTCGAACACTCTCCGGGCCCTCGGAGACCCAGTACTTC
CASSRTLSGPSETQYF
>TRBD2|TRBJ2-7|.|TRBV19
TGTGCCAGTAGTATTCGCGGGCAGTTAGGAGCGGGATTCTACGAGCAGTACTTC
CASSIRGQLGAGFYEQYF
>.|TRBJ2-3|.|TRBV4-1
TGCGCCAGCAGCCAAGCGTCCCAGCGGCTCACAGATACGCAGTATTTT
CASSQASQRLTDTQYF
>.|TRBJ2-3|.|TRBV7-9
TGTGCCAGCAGCTCCCACGGGGGTTCAGATACGCAGTATTTT
CASSSHGGSDTQYF
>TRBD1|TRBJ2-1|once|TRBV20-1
TGCAGTGCTAGTCTTCCCGGGACAGGCCTCAATGAGCAGTTCTTC
CSASLPGTGLNEQFF
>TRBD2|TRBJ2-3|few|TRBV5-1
TGCGCCAGCAGCTCCGATAGCGGGGGGGCTTCAGATACGCAGTATTTT
CASSSDSGGASDTQYF